Listed here are 14 T cell receptor beta chains from one sample, sequenced in a study of T cell responses to AZD1222 COVID-19 vaccine. Clones were sequenced by immunoSEQ multiplex PCR, and TCRdb holds only the in-frame ones, with some missing. The data contain about 120,000 clones, roughly 92% of them singletons. The input for sequencing was peripheral blood, taken 28 days after the second AZD1222 dose. The receptors were gathered from an adult who received the AZD1222 COVID-19 vaccine.

V gene TRBV11-2 combines with J gene TRBJ2-2, with TRBD2 identical over 10 bases. Germline CDR1 SGHAT, CDR2 FQNNGV. V lost 10 bases, J lost 5 bases, and 19 bases stayed unmatched. This CDR3 has 18 residues. The CDR3 nucleotides read TGTGCCACCCAAAGTCGGCTAGCGGGAGAAGTTTTTACCGGGGAGCTGTTTTTT. Translating gives CATQSRLAGEVFTGELFF. Using reference TRBV11-2 and TRBJ2-2 for the parts outside the CDR3, the full variable domain is EAGVAQSPRYKIIEKRQSVAFWCNPISGHATLYWYQQILGQGPKLLIQFQNNGVVDDSQLPKDRFSAERLKGVDSTLKIQPAKLEDSAVYLCATQSRLAGEVFTGELFFGEGSRLTVL.

This clone was found a few times. The rearrangement joins TRBV7-9 to TRBJ2-7, with D hard to call. The V gene's germline CDR1 is SEHNR and CDR2 FQNEAQ (reference sequence). The V and J ends lost 0 bases and 1 base respectively, with 7 bases between them. CDR3 length: 14 amino acids. The CDR3 spells CASSLAAISYEQYF. In DNA form, the CDR3 reads TGTGCCAGCAGCTTAGCTGCCATTTCCTACGAGCAGTACTTC.

V and J are TRBV7-9 and TRBJ2-2; D uncertain. Trimming left V 2 bases short and J 6 bases short, with 10 bases between. In germline, CDR1 is SEHNR, CDR2 FQNEAQ (reference sequence). The CDR3 is made up of 14 amino acids. DNA for the CDR3: TGTGCCAGCAGCTTATTTCATGGGGCCGGGGAGCTGTTTTTT. Translated, it gives CASSLFHGAGELFF.

This rearrangement joins TRBV4-1 to TRBJ2-1, with TRBD2 matching over 10 bases. The length of the CDR3 is 16 residues. The V and J ends lost 2 bases and 7 bases, in that order; junction bases with no gene match: 8. In germline, CDR1 is MGHRA, CDR2 YSYEKL. The CDR3 region is CASSQPTSGNSNEQFF. DNA for the CDR3: TGCGCCAGCAGCCAACCCACTAGCGGGAACTCGAATGAGCAGTTCTTC.

The rearrangement uses TRBV6-2 or TRBV6-3 and TRBJ2-7; 10 bases are a match to TRBD1. This CDR3 spans 15 amino acids. J gave up 4 bases and V 5 bases, and 8 bases lay outside the gene matches. Germline V gene sequence: CDR1 MNHEY, CDR2 SVGEGT. The DNA of the CDR3 is TGTGCCAGCAGTGCCGCGGGGGACAGGGGTTACGAGCAGTACTTC. It encodes CASSAAGDRGYEQYF.

The genes are TRBV30 and TRBJ1-6, with a tentative D call TRBD1 (5 bases). This CDR3 spans 14 amino acids. With 0 bases removed from V and 10 bases from J, the gap between germline ends came to 13 bases. The germline V gene encodes CDR1 GTSNPN and CDR2 SVGIG (reference sequence). The CDR3 reads CAWSVGDPRSPLHF. The CDR3 nucleotides read TGTGCCTGGAGTGTCGGGGACCCTAGGTCACCCCTCCACTTT.

The chain is built from TRBV28 and TRBJ2-2; TRBD2 agrees at 11 bases. V dropped 7 bases and J dropped 7; count of bases not matched to a gene: 11. The CDR3 consists of 16 residues. Germline CDR1 is MDHEN and CDR2 is SYDVKM. The CDR3 nucleotides read TGTGCCAGCACCGAAACTAGCGGGAGAGCGGTCGGGGAGCTGTTTTTT. Protein: CASTETSGRAVGELFF.

This chain uses TRBV6-5 with TRBJ1-5; D gene unclear. Germline V gene data show CDR1 as MNHEY and CDR2 as SVGAGI. The CDR3 extends over 13 amino acids. Trimming shortened V by 6 bases and J by 5 bases, and 11 bases separated the two germline ends. Here the CDR3 reads CASSGNGDQPQHF. The CDR3, as DNA: TGTGCCAGCAGCGGGAACGGGGATCAGCCCCAGCATTTT.

The chain combines TRBV19 with TRBJ2-1, with TRBD2 matching 9 bases. This CDR3 region has 16 residues. CDR1 is LNHDA, CDR2 SQIVND, per germline (reference sequence). Unmatched junction bases numbered 6, after V lost 2 bases and J lost 4 bases. The CDR3 DNA reads TGTGCCAGTAGTATACGGGCGGGAGGGGGGTACAATGAGCAGTTCTTC. It is translated as CASSIRAGGGYNEQFF.

V is TRBV29-1 and J is TRBJ1-1, with D possibly TRBD1 on 5 matching bases. The CDR3 length is 12 residues. V lost 4 bases and J lost 11, with 17 bases in between. Germline V lookup: CDR1 SQVTM, CDR2 ANQGSEA. As DNA, the CDR3 is TGCAGCGTTGCGGGGGGGAGTTTTAGGGCTTTCTTT. Protein sequence: CSVAGGSFRAFF.

The chain carries TRBV7-3 and TRBJ1-1; a weak D match, TRBD1 (6 bases). The CDR3 is 17 amino acids. V lost 5 bases, J lost 3 bases, and 22 bases lay in between. In germline, CDR1 is SGHTA, CDR2 FQGTGA. CDR3 sequence reads: CASSPPLLQGGHTEAFF. The CDR3 nucleotides are TGTGCCAGCAGCCCTCCCTTACTACAGGGAGGGCACACTGAAGCTTTCTTT.

The gene calls are TRBV2 and TRBJ2-3; 7 nucleotides agree with TRBD2. The CDR3 runs to 15 residues. V lost 7 bases, J lost 0 bases, and 7 bases stayed unmatched. CDR1 is SNHLY, CDR2 FYNNEI, per germline. CDR3 bases: TGTGCCAGCAAGATTCTAGCGGTTAGCACAGATACGCAGTATTTT. Translating gives CASKILAVSTDTQYF.

Here the CDR3 DNA reads TGTGCCAGCAGCTTAACAACTGTGGGGACTAGTTTGCGGTACTTC. Its translation is CASSLTTVGTSLRYF. The chain uses TRBV7-3 and TRBJ2-4, with 8 bases identical to TRBD2. After removal of 0 bases from V and 15 bases from J, the junction contained 13 bases not matched to a gene. The CDR3 has 15 residues. Looked up from germline, CDR1 is SGHTA and CDR2 is FQGTGA.

The chain is built from TRBV9 and TRBJ2-7; a weak D match, TRBD1 (6 bases). The V gene lost 2 bases and the J gene lost 3 bases, with 12 bases spanning the gap. The germline gives CDR1 SGDLS, CDR2 YYNGEE. The CDR3 contains 14 residues. The CDR3, as DNA: TGTGCCAGCAGCGTGACAGGATCCGACTACGAGCAGTACTTC. Protein sequence: CASSVTGSDYEQYF.